A single sample is the source of the 30 T cell receptor beta chains below, sequenced in a study of cytomegalovirus exposure and HLA in healthy donors. The PCR made use of 60 Vbeta and 13 Jbeta primers. Here immunoSEQ multiplex PCR was the method, and the copy in TCRdb shows in-frame clones only, minus some. The table has 110,000 to 150,000 clones, around 72% seen once; the top ten hold about 1.2%. The sample comprised PBMCs. The source is a woman between 40 and 50 years old in good health and CMV-seronegative.

The rearrangement joins TRBV5-4 to TRBJ2-5; 7 bases are a match to TRBD1. The CDR3 sequence is 13 residues long. The ends lost 5 bases at V and 5 bases at J; junction bases unmatched: 6. Germline V gene sequence: CDR1 SGHNT, CDR2 YYREEE (reference sequence). DNA of the CDR3: TGTGCCAGCAGTACTGAGGACAGGGAGACCCAGTACTTC. Protein product: CASSTEDRETQYF.

This rearrangement joins TRBV14 to TRBJ1-2; the match to TRBD1 covers 8 bases. With V trimmed by 4 bases and J by 8 bases, 6 bases remained unmatched. Germline CDR1 is SGHDN and CDR2 is FVKESK. The CDR3 contains 13 residues. Written as DNA, the CDR3 is TGTGCCAGCAGCCCATGGACAGGGACCGGCTACACCTTC. Protein product: CASSPWTGTGYTF. Combining the CDR3 with reference TRBV14 and TRBJ1-2 gives the whole variable domain EAGVTQFPSHSVIEKGQTVTLRCDPISGHDNLYWYRRVMGKEIKFLLHFVKESKQDESGMPNNRFLAERTGGTYSTLKVQPAELEDSGVYFCASSPWTGTGYTFGSGTRLTVV.

CDR3 nucleotides: TGTGCCAGTAGTATCGGTCTAGACCGGCAGTTCTTC. It specifies CASSIGLDRQFF. This chain links TRBV19 with TRBJ2-1; no reliable D call. Trimming removed 3 bases at V and 12 bases at J, with 12 bases between. The CDR3 has 12 amino acids. CDR1 is LNHDA, CDR2 SQIVND, per germline (reference sequence).

Here the CDR3 reads CASSRLGQRSYEQYF. CDR3 in DNA: TGTGCCAGCAGTCGACTGGGACAGCGCTCCTACGAGCAGTACTTC. This chain uses TRBV27 with TRBJ2-7; 7 bases agree with TRBD1. The CDR3 totals 15 residues. Looked up from germline, CDR1 is MNHEY and CDR2 is SMNVEV (reference sequence). The V segment lost 5 bases and the J segment 0 bases; nucleotides outside the gene matches: 7.

In this sample, this clone turned up a few times. The chain links TRBV4-1 to TRBJ2-3, with 10 bases identical to TRBD2. In germline, CDR1 is MGHRA, CDR2 YSYEKL. V was clipped by 4 bases and J by 1 base; unmatched bases: 8. The CDR3 totals 17 residues. The CDR3 region is CASSPYGLAGGTDTQYF. DNA for the CDR3: TGCGCCAGCAGCCCCTACGGGCTAGCGGGGGGCACAGATACGCAGTATTTT.

The chain recombines TRBV28 with TRBJ2-7, with TRBD2 as a possible D gene (6 bases). The germline V gene has CDR1 MDHEN and CDR2 SYDVKM. Trimming removed 3 bases from V and 1 base from J, with 7 bases in between. The CDR3 is made up of 13 amino acids. The CDR3 spells CASSLGGSYEQYV. The CDR3 DNA follows: TGTGCCAGCAGTTTGGGGGGATCCTACGAGCAGTACGTC.

The chain recombines TRBV10-3 with TRBJ1-2; perhaps TRBD1 as D (5 bases). Germline CDR1 reads ENHRY; CDR2 reads SYGVKD. Between the trimmed V and J ends, which lost 4 bases and 3 bases, there was a span of 12 bases. This CDR3 is built from 14 residues. CDR3 DNA sequence: TGTGCCATCAGTGTAGAGGGAGGGGACTATGGCTACACCTTC. Amino acids: CAISVEGGDYGYTF.

Only a few counts were recorded for this clone. V gene TRBV2 combines with J gene TRBJ2-7; D perhaps matches TRBD1 (6 bases). V dropped 2 bases and J dropped 3 bases, with 11 bases sitting between them. This CDR3 spans 14 amino acids. Germline V lookup: CDR1 SNHLY, CDR2 FYNNEI. CDR3 DNA: TGTGCCAGCAGTGAACGTTTACAGGGCTACGAGCAGTACGTC. Translating it yields CASSERLQGYEQYV.

V is TRBV9 and J is TRBJ2-3; D may be TRBD2 (6 bases). Germline CDR1 is SGDLS and CDR2 is YYNGEE. V shed 4 bases and J shed 3 bases, with 18 bases lying between them. The CDR3 extends over 16 amino acids. Here the CDR3 reads CASSMRDPRGTDTQYF. As DNA, the CDR3 is TGTGCCAGCAGCATGCGGGACCCCCGTGGGACAGATACGCAGTATTTT.

The rearrangement links TRBV7-9 to TRBJ1-1; no definite D call. V lost 1 base, J lost 1 base, and 7 bases lay in between. Germline values: CDR1 SEHNR, CDR2 FQNEAQ (reference sequence). The length of the CDR3 is 14 residues. The CDR3 loop is CASSLVTRNTEAFF. The CDR3 bases are TGTGCCAGCAGCTTAGTTACAAGGAACACTGAAGCTTTCTTT.

The table lists this clone with a few counts. The chain combines TRBV27 with TRBJ1-1; the D is unclear. The CDR3 consists of 13 residues. V was shortened by 7 bases and J by 3 bases, with 12 bases between the two germline ends. CDR1 is MNHEY and CDR2 is SMNVEV in the germline V gene (reference sequence). CDR3 region: CASMKETDTEAFF. CDR3 DNA sequence: TGTGCCAGCATGAAGGAGACGGACACTGAAGCTTTCTTT.

This clone was counted a few times. The gene calls are TRBV6-5 and TRBJ1-6; possibly TRBD1 for D (5 bases). This CDR3 has 16 residues. With 4 bases removed from V and 2 bases from J, the gap between germline ends came to 12 bases. Germline-derived CDR1 and CDR2 are MNHEY and SVGAGI. CDR3 sequence: CASSFLRQTYNSPLHF. CDR3 DNA sequence: TGTGCCAGCAGTTTCCTTCGACAGACCTATAATTCACCCCTCCACTTT.

This sequence joins TRBV2 and TRBJ2-7, with D possibly matching TRBD2 (6 bases). The V end lost 5 bases, the J end lost 2 bases, and 10 bases lay between the germline ends. The CDR3 consists of 13 residues. Germline assignment: CDR1 SNHLY and CDR2 FYNNEI. CDR3 bases: TGTGCCAGCAGTCCCGGGAGAGCCTACGAGCAGTACGTC. Its translation is CASSPGRAYEQYV.

This clone was observed once. Written as DNA, the CDR3 is TGTGCCAGCAGCATAGACAGGGACGGCACTGAAGCTTTCTTT. Translating it yields CASSIDRDGTEAFF. The gene calls are TRBV7-9 and TRBJ1-1, with 7 bases identical to TRBD1. Trimming removed 5 bases from V and 4 bases from J; junction bases left unmatched: 7. CDR3 length equals 14 residues. Germline lookup yields CDR1 SEHNR and CDR2 FQNEAQ (reference sequence).

This chain joins TRBV7-2 and TRBJ1-6; 10 bases match TRBD1. The length of the CDR3 is 18 residues. The ends lost 6 bases at V and 4 bases at J; junction bases unmatched: 12. Per germline, CDR1 SGHTA and CDR2 FQGNSA. The CDR3 reads CASSGQGGLSPYNSPLHF. CDR3 DNA: TGTGCCAGCAGTGGACAGGGGGGCCTGTCCCCGTATAATTCACCCCTCCACTTT.

The J gene is TRBJ1-1, the V gene TRBV15, with no clear D. The ends were cut back, 5 bases at V and 0 bases at J, with 7 bases in the middle. Germline V CDR1 and CDR2: LNHNV, YYDKDF (reference sequence). The CDR3 has 13 residues. CDR3 sequence: CATSPRMNTEAFF. The CDR3 bases are TGTGCCACCAGCCCGAGGATGAACACTGAAGCTTTCTTT.

The chain carries TRBV9 and TRBJ1-3; 9 nucleotides align to TRBD1. Germline V gives CDR1 SGDLS, CDR2 YYNGEE. V lost 4 bases, J lost 2 bases, and 4 bases stayed unmatched. This CDR3 region has 15 residues. CDR3 sequence reads: CASSPRTGAGNTIYF. The DNA of the CDR3 is TGTGCCAGCAGCCCCCGGACAGGGGCTGGAAACACCATATATTTT.

V is TRBV27 and J is TRBJ1-5, with TRBD1 identical over 10 bases. The ends lost 4 bases at V and 7 bases at J; junction bases unmatched: 7. Germline values: CDR1 MNHEY, CDR2 SMNVEV (reference sequence). CDR3 size: 15 residues. The CDR3 region is CASSSGQGVGQPQHF. CDR3 in DNA: TGTGCCAGCAGTTCCGGACAGGGGGTTGGGCAGCCCCAGCATTTT.

CDR3 residues: CASSLASGNGELFF. In nucleotides, the CDR3 is TGTGCCAGCAGCTTAGCGAGCGGGAACGGGGAGCTGTTTTTT. The rearrangement uses TRBV7-2 and TRBJ2-2, with 7 nucleotides matching TRBD2. CDR1 and CDR2 from the germline V gene are SGHTA and FQGNSA. CDR3 length: 14 amino acids. The trim removed 0 bases at V and 7 bases at J, leaving 2 bases unmatched.

V usage is TRBV7-9 and J usage is TRBJ2-5, with D possibly TRBD2 on 5 matching bases. This CDR3 region has 12 residues. The V and J ends lost 2 bases and 13 bases respectively, with 14 bases between them. The germline CDR1 and CDR2 sequences are SEHNR and FQNEAQ (reference sequence). The CDR3 coding sequence is TGTGCCAGCAGCTTAAGCGGATACCTTTTGTACTTC. Protein: CASSLSGYLLYF.

V usage is TRBV10-3 and J usage is TRBJ1-6, with 9 bases aligning to TRBD1. The germline CDR1 and CDR2 sequences are ENHRY and SYGVKD. This CDR3 has 16 amino acids. V gave up 5 bases and J gave up 9 bases; unmatched junction bases: 11. The CDR3 DNA sequence: TGTGCCATCAGTAGAGAAAGGACAGGGGCCTTTTCACCCCTCCACTTT. Protein product: CAISRERTGAFSPLHF.

The chain is built from TRBV5-1 and TRBJ2-2, with 9 bases matching TRBD2. The germline V gene has CDR1 SGHRS and CDR2 YFSETQ. V trimming: 2 bases; J trimming: 7 bases; junction bases outside the gene matches: 12. This CDR3 spans 17 amino acids. CDR3 nucleotides: TGCGCCAGCAGCTTCTCCGGGACTAGCTCGGATCTCGGGGAGCTGTTTTTT. It translates to CASSFSGTSSDLGELFF.

The chain couples TRBV5-1 to TRBJ2-5; D perhaps matches TRBD1 (6 bases). There are 14 residues in the CDR3. V lost 4 bases and J 4 bases, leaving 14 bases between the germline ends. The germline V gene encodes CDR1 SGHRS and CDR2 YFSETQ. In DNA form, the CDR3 reads TGCGCCAGCAGCCGCTTCTGGGGGCGAGAGACCCAGTACTTC. Translating it yields CASSRFWGRETQYF.

The gene calls are TRBV10-3 and TRBJ1-5; weak D call: TRBD1 (6 bases). V was shortened by 5 bases and J by 1 base, with 9 bases between the two germline ends. CDR1 is ENHRY, CDR2 SYGVKD, per germline. The CDR3 spans 14 residues. CDR3 region: CAISPQGSNQPQHF. In DNA form, the CDR3 reads TGTGCCATCAGTCCTCAGGGGAGCAATCAGCCCCAGCATTTT.

The chain employs TRBV28 and TRBJ1-2; possible D gene TRBD1, 6 bases. V lost 1 base to trimming and J lost 7 bases, with 10 bases between them. This CDR3 has 13 amino acids. Germline V gives CDR1 MDHEN, CDR2 SYDVKM. CDR3 region: CASSLSLTGGYTF. The CDR3, as DNA: TGTGCCAGCAGTTTATCGCTGACAGGTGGCTACACCTTC.

The chain recombines TRBV5-4 with TRBJ2-3; the D gene is possibly TRBD2 (5 bases). Per the germline V gene, CDR1 is SGHNT and CDR2 is YYREEE (reference sequence). V lost 3 bases to trimming and J lost 4 bases, with 24 bases between them. The CDR3 is 18 amino acids. CDR3: CASSSERDDGSSPDTQYF. The CDR3 DNA sequence: TGTGCCAGCAGCTCAGAGAGAGATGACGGGTCTAGCCCAGATACGCAGTATTTT.

With respect to this clone: The sample has other DNA sequences that encode this CDR3 too. V gene TRBV18 combines with J gene TRBJ1-1, with 7 nucleotides matching TRBD1. The V gene end was trimmed by 5 bases and the J gene end by 1 base; junction bases not matched to a gene: 1. The CDR3 consists of 13 residues. CDR1 is KGHSH, CDR2 LQKENI, per germline. The DNA of the CDR3 is TGTGCCAGCTCAGGACAGGCGAACACTGAAGCTTTCTTT. Its translation: CASSGQANTEAFF.

The sample holds one count of this clone. The V call is TRBV29-1, the J call TRBJ2-3; TRBD2 is a possible D gene (5 bases). The CDR3 has 12 residues. Trimming left V 6 bases short and J 5 bases short, with 12 bases between. Germline loops: CDR1 SQVTM, CDR2 ANQGSEA. The CDR3, as DNA: TGCAGCGTGGCGGGCTACCGAGATACGCAGTATTTT. Its protein product is CSVAGYRDTQYF.

This clone has more than one count but fewer than ten. This CDR3 is CASSQDAVAGGLYEQYV. The CDR3 DNA is TGCGCCAGCAGCCAGGATGCCGTAGCGGGGGGGCTTTACGAGCAGTACGTC. The rearrangement uses TRBV4-1 and TRBJ2-7; TRBD2 matches at 11 bases. From germline, CDR1 is MGHRA and CDR2 YSYEKL. This CDR3 has 17 residues. V lost 3 bases and J lost 4; bases outside the gene matches: 11.

The V and J genes are TRBV11-2 and TRBJ1-1, with a tentative D call TRBD1 (6 bases). This CDR3 comprises 16 residues. With 4 bases removed from V and 1 base from J, the gap between germline ends came to 16 bases. Germline CDR1 and CDR2: SGHAT and FQNNGV. CDR3 in DNA: TGTGCCAGCAGCTACCCGGACAGACAAAAGAACACTGAAGCTTTCTTT. It is translated as CASSYPDRQKNTEAFF.